This T cell receptor (beta chain) was sequenced during a study of blood T cell repertoires in COVID-19. In the study overall: Recovered status in Cohort 3 required two negative PCRs, clearance, or symptom resolution. The samples span acute and convalescent COVID-19 from the United States, Italy and Spain.

Measured with immunoSEQ multiplex PCR; TCRdb has only the in-frame clones, and not every one. The profile shows 250,000 to 300,000 clones, approximately 90% of them singletons. V was clipped by 2 bases and J by 3 bases; unmatched bases: 3. CDR3 length: 15 residues. In germline, CDR1 is MNHEY, CDR2 SVGAGI. The material sequenced was PBMCs or T cells enriched from blood (not recorded which). This chain uses TRBV6-5 with TRBJ2-3; 9 bases are shared with TRBD1. The sequence was obtained from a woman aged 55-70 years in a cohort exposed to, infected with or recovered from COVID-19 (not recorded which). The CDR3 here is CASSYDRGVTDTQYF. The CDR3 DNA reads TGTGCCAGCAGTTACGACAGGGGGGTTACAGATACGCAGTATTTT.